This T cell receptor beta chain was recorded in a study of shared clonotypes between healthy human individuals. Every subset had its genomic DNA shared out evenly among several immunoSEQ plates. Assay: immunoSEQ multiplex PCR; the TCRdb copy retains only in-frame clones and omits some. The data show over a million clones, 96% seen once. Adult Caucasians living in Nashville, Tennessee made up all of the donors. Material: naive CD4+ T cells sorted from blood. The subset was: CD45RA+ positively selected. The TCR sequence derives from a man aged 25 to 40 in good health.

As DNA, the CDR3 is TGTGCCACGACTAGTGTCGGGTACAATGAGCAGTTCTTC. Protein product: CATTSVGYNEQFF. The chain recombines TRBV2 with TRBJ2-1, with D possibly matching TRBD2 (6 bases). This CDR3 contains 13 residues. V dropped 10 bases and J dropped 4 bases, with 14 bases sitting between them. CDR1 and CDR2 (germline): SNHLY, FYNNEI.